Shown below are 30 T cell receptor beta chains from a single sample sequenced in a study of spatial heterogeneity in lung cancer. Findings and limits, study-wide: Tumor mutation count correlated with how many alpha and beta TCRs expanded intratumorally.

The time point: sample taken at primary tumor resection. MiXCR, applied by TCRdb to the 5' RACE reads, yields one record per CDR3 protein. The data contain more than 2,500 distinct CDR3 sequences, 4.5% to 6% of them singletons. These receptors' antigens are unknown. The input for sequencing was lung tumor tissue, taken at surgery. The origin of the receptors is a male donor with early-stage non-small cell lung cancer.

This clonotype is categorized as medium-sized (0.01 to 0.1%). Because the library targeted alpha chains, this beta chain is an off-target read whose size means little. The CDR3 DNA sequence: TGTGCCAGCAGCCCTGGACAGCTTCAGCCCCAGCATTTT. Its translation: CASSPGQLQPQHF. The chain couples TRBV7-2 to TRBJ1-5; tentatively, D is TRBD1 (6 bases). This CDR3 comprises 13 residues. The V end lost 5 bases, the J end lost 6 bases, and 11 bases lay between the germline ends. CDR1 is SGHTA and CDR2 is FQGNSA in the germline V gene.

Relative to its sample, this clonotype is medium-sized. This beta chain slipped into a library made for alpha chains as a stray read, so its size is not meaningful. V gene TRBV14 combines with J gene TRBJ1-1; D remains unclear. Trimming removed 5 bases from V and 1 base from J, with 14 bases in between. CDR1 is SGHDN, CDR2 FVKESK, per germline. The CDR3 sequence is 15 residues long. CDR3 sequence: CASSKLEAKNTEAFF. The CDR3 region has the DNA TGTGCCAGCAGCAAACTCGAAGCCAAGAACACTGAAGCTTTCTTT.

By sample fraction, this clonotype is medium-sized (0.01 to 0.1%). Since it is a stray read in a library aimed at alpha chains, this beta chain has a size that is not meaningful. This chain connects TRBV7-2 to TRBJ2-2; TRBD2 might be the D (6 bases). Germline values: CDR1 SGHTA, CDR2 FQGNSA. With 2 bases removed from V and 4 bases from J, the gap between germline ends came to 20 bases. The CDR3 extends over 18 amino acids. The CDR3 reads CASSLFPTGRYGTGELFF. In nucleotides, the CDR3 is TGTGCCAGCAGCTTATTCCCGACGGGGAGGTACGGCACCGGGGAGCTGTTTTTT.

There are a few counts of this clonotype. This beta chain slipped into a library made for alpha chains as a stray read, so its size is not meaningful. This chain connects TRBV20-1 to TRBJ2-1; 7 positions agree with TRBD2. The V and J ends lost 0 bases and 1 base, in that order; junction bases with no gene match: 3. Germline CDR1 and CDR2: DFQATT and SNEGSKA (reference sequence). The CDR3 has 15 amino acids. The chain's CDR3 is CSARDPGGSYNEQFF. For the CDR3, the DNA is TGCAGTGCTAGAGACCCGGGAGGATCCTACAATGAGCAGTTCTTC.

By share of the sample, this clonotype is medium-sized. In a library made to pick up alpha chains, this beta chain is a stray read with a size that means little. Here the CDR3 DNA reads TGTGCCAGCAGTACCTCTCGGACAGGCGACACCGGGGAGCTGTTTTTT. As protein: CASSTSRTGDTGELFF. The chain couples TRBV6-5 to TRBJ2-2, with 7 bases lining up with TRBD1. V was pared by 5 bases and J by 3 bases, with 9 bases of the junction left unmatched. The CDR3 runs 16 residues. From germline, CDR1 is MNHEY and CDR2 SVGAGI.

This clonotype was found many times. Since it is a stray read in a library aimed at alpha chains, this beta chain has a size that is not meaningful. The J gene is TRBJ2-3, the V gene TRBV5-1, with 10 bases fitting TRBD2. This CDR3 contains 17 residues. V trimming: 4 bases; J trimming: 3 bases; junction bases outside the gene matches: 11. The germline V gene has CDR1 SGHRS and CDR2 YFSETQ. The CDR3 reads CASSLRTSGVGTDTQYF. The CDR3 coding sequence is TGCGCCAGCAGCCTCCGTACTAGCGGGGTCGGAACAGATACGCAGTATTTT.

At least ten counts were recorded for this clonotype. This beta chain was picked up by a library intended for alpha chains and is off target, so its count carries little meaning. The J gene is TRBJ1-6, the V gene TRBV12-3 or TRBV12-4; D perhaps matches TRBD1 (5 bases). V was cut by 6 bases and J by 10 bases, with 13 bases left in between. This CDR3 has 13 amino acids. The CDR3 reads CASSKEGPSPLHF. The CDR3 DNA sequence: TGTGCCAGCAGCAAGGAGGGGCCCTCACCCCTCCACTTT.

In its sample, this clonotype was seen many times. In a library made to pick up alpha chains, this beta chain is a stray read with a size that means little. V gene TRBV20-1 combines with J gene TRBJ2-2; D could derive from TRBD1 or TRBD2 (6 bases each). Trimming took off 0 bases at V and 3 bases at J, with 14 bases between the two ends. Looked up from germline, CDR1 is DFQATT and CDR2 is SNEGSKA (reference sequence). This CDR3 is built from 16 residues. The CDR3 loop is CSARDPHREDTGELFF. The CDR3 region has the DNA TGCAGTGCTAGAGATCCCCACAGGGAGGACACCGGGGAGCTGTTTTTT.

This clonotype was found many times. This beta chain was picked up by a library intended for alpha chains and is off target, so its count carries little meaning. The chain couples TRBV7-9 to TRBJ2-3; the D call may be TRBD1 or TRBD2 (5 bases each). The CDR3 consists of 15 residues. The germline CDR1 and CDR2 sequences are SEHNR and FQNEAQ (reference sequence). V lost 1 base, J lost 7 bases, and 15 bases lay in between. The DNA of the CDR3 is TGTGCCAGCAGCTTAGTGATCCGGGGCGTGAATACGCAGTATTTT. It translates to CASSLVIRGVNTQYF.

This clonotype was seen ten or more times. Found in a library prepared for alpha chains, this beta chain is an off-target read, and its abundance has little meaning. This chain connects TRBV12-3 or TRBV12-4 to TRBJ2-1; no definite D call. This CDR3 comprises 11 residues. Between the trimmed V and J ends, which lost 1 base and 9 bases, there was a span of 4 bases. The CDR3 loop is CASSLDSEQFF. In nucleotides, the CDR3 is TGTGCCAGCAGTTTAGATAGTGAGCAGTTCTTC.

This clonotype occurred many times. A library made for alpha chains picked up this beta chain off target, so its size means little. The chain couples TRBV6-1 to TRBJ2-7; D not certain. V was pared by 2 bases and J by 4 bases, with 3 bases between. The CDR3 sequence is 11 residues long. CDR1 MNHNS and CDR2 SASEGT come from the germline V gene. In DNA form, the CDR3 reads TGTGCCAGCAGTGAAAGGTACGAGCAGTACTTC. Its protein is CASSERYEQYF.

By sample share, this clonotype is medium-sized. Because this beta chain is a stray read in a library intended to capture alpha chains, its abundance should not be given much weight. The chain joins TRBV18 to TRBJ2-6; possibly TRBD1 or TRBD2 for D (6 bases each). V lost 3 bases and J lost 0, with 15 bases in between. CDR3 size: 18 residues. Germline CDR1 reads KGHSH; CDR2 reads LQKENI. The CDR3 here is CASSPPRGPSSGANVLTF. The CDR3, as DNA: TGTGCCAGCTCACCGCCCCGGGGGCCTTCCTCTGGGGCCAACGTCCTGACTTTC.

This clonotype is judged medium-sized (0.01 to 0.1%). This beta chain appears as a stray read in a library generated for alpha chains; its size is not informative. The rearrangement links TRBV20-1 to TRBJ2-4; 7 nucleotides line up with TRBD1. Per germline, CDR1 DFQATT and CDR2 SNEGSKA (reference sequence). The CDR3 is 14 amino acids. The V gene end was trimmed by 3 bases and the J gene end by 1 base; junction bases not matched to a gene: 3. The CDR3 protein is CSARVTGAKNIQYF. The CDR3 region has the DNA TGCAGTGCTAGGGTGACAGGGGCCAAAAACATTCAGTACTTC.

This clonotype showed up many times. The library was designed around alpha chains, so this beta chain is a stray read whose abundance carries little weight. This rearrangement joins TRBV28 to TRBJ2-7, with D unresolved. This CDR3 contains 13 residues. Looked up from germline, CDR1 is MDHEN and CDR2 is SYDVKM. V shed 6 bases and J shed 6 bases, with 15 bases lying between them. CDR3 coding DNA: TGTGCCAGCAGCGATTCGGTGTCCACCGAGCAGTACTTC. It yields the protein CASSDSVSTEQYF.

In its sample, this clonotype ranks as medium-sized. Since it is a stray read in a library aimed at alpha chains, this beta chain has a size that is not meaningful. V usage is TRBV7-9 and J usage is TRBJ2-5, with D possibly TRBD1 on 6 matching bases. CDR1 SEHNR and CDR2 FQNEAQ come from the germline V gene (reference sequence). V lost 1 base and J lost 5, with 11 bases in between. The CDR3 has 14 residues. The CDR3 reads CASSLVQGRETQYF. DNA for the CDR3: TGTGCCAGCAGCTTAGTGCAGGGGCGGGAGACCCAGTACTTC. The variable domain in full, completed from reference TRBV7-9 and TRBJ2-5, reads DTGVSQNPRHKITKRGQNVTFRCDPISEHNRLYWYRQTLGQGPEFLTYFQNEAQLEKSRLLSDRFSAERPKGSFSTLEIQRTEQGDSAMYLCASSLVQGRETQYFGPGTRLLVL.

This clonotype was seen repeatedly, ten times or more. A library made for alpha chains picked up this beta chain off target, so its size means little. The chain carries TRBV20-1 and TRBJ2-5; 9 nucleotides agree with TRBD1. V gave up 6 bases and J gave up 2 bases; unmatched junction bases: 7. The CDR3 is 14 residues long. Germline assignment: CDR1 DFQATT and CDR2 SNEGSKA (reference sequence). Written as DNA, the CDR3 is TGCAGTGCCCAAATAGGACAGGGGCAAGAGACCCAGTACTTC. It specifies CSAQIGQGQETQYF.

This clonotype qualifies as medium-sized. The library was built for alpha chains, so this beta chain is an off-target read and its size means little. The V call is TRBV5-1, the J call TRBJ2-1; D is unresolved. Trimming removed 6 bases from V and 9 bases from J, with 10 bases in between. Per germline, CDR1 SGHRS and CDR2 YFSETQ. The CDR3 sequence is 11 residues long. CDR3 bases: TGCGCCAGCACCCAAGGCCCTGAGCAGTTCTTC. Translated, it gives CASTQGPEQFF.

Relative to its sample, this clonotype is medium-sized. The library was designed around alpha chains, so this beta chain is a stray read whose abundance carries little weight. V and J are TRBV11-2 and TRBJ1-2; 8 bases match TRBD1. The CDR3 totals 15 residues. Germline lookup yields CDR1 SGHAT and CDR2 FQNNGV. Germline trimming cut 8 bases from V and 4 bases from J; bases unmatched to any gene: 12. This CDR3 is CASGGWTGRGYGYTF. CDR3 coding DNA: TGTGCCAGCGGGGGCTGGACAGGGCGCGGCTATGGCTACACCTTC.

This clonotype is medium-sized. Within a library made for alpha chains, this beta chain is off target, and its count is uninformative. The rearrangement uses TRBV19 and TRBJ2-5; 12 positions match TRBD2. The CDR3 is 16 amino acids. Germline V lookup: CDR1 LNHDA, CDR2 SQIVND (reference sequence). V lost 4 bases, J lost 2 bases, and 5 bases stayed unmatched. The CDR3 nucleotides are TGTGCCAGTAGTAGGTGGACTAGCGGGACTCAAGAGACCCAGTACTTC. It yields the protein CASSRWTSGTQETQYF.

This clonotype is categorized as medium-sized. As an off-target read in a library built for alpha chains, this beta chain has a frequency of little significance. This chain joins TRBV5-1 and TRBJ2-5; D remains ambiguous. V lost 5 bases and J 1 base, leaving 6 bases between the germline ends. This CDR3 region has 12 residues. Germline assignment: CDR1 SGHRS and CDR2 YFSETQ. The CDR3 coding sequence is TGCGCCAGCAGTCAGAGCCAAGAGACCCAGTACTTC. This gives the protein CASSQSQETQYF. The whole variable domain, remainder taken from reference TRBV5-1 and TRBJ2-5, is KAGVTQTPRYLIKTRGQQVTLSCSPISGHRSVSWYQQTPGQGLQFLFEYFSETQRNKGNFPGRFSGRQFSNSRSEMNVSTLELGDSALYLCASSQSQETQYFGPGTRLLVL.

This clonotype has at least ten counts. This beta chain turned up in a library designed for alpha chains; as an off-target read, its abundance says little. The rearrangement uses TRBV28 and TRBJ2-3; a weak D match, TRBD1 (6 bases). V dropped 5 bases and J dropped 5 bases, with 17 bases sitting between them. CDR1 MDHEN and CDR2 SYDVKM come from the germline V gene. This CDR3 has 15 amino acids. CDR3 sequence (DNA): TGTGCCAGCAGTCGGCCACAGGGAGTTCTAGATACGCAGTATTTT. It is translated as CASSRPQGVLDTQYF.

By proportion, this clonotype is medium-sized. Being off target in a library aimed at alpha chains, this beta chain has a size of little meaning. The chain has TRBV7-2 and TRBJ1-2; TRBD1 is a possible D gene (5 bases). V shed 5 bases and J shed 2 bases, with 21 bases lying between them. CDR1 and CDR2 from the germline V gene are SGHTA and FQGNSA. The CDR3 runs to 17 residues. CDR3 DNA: TGTGCCAGCAGCCCCCTAGGGGAACTCTCCTTAAACTATGGCTACACCTTC. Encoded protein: CASSPLGELSLNYGYTF.

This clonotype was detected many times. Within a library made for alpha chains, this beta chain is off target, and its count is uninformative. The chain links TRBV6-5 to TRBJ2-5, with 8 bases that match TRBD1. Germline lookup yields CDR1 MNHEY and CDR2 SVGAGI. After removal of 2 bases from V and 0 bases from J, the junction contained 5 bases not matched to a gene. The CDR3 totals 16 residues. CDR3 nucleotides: TGTGCCAGCAGTTACGAGAGGACAGGGCACCAAGAGACCCAGTACTTC. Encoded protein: CASSYERTGHQETQYF.

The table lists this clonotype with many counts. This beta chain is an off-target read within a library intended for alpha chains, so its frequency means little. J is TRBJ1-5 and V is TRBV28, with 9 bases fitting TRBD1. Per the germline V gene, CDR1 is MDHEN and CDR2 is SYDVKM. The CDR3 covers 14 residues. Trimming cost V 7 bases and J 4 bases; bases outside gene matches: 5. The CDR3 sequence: CASTPDRGNQPQHF. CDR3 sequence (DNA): TGTGCCAGCACCCCCGACAGGGGGAATCAGCCCCAGCATTTT.

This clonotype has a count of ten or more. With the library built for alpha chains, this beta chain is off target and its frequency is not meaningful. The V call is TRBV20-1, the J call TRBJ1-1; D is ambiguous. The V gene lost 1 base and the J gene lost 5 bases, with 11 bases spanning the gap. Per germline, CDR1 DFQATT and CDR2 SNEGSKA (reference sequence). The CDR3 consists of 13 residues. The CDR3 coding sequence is TGCAGTGCTAGAGTGGGCGGAGGAACTGAAGCTTTCTTT. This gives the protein CSARVGGGTEAFF.

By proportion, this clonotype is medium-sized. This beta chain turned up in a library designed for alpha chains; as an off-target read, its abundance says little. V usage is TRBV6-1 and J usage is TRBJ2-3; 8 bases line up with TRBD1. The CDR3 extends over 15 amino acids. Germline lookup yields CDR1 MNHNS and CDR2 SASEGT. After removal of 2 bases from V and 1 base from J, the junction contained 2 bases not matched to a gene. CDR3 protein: CASSESGQGTDTQYF. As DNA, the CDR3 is TGTGCCAGCAGTGAATCGGGACAGGGCACAGATACGCAGTATTTT.

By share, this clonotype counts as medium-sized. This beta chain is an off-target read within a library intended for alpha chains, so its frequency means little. The DNA of the CDR3 is TGTGCCAGCAGTCACAGGGGGTACACTGAAGCTTTCTTT. Its protein is CASSHRGYTEAFF. The chain employs TRBV28 and TRBJ1-1; 8 nucleotides match TRBD1. V trimming: 5 bases; J trimming: 3 bases; junction bases outside the gene matches: 2. This CDR3 region has 13 residues. The germline V gene encodes CDR1 MDHEN and CDR2 SYDVKM.

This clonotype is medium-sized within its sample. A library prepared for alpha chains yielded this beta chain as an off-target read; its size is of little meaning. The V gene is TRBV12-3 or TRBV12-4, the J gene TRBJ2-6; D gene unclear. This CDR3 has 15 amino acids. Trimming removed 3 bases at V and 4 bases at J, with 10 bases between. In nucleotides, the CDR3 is TGTGCCAGCAGTTTGCGAGGTGCGGGGGCCAACGTCCTGACTTTC. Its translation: CASSLRGAGANVLTF.

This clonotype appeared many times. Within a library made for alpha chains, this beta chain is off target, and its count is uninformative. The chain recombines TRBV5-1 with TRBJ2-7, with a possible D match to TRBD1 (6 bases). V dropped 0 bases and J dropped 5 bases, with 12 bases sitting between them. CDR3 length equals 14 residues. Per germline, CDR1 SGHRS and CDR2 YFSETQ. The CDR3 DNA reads TGCGCCAGCAGCTTGGCCCCCACAGGGAACGAGCAGTACTTC. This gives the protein CASSLAPTGNEQYF.

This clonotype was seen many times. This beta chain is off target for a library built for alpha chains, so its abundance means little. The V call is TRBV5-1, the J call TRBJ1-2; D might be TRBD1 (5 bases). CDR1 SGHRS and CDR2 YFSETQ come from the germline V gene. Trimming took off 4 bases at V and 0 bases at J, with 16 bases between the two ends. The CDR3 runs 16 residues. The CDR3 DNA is TGCGCCAGCAGCCCGGGGACGCTGCAATCTAACTATGGCTACACCTTC. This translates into CASSPGTLQSNYGYTF.